This record covers a single TCR beta chain. Its antigen is still unknown. The data were obtained in a study of CD8 T cells in ankylosing spondylitis. Study-level findings and limits: What seemed typical of ankylosing spondylitis blood was a TCR beta motif built from about eight highly homologous variants.

V dropped 0 bases and J dropped 5 bases, with 7 bases sitting between them. Looked up from germline, CDR1 is SQVTM and CDR2 is ANQGSEA. The CDR3 contains 13 residues. TCRdb independently ran MiXCR on the 5' RACE reads; one entry per CDR3 protein. The repertoire holds some 840,000 distinct CDR3 sequences, with roughly 10% as singletons. The origin of this receptor is a male donor with ankylosing spondylitis. Sequencing input: blood, either unsorted or a sorted T cell fraction (not recorded which). The rearrangement joins TRBV29-1 to TRBJ1-4; D gene unclear. CDR3 nucleotides: TGCAGCGTTGAAGATAAGAGGAATGAAAAACTGTTTTTT. This encodes CSVEDKRNEKLFF.